The 12 T cell receptor beta chains below all came from one sample that was sequenced in a study of cytomegalovirus exposure and HLA in healthy donors. This PCR relied on a set of 60 Vbeta primers and 13 Jbeta primers. The repertoire was sequenced with immunoSEQ multiplex PCR; TCRdb's copy has only in-frame clones and lacks some. The sample comprises 75,000 to 95,000 clones, approximately 57% of which are singletons, and about 5.9% rests with the top ten. The sample consisted of PBMCs. The receptors originated from a woman younger than 45 in good health and CMV-seronegative.

This clone has just a few counts. The CDR3 DNA reads as TGCGCCAGCAGTTTGACTAGCGGGGTCCCGGAGCTGTTTTTT. This codes for CASSLTSGVPELFF. This sequence joins TRBV10-1 and TRBJ2-2, with 11 bases matching TRBD2. V lost 5 bases to trimming and J lost 10 bases; unmatched junction nucleotides: 6. The germline V gene has CDR1 WNHNN and CDR2 SYGVQD (reference sequence). This CDR3 has 14 residues.

There are many counts of this clone. This rearrangement joins TRBV10-1 to TRBJ1-1; 7 positions match TRBD1. This CDR3 spans 14 amino acids. With V trimmed by 1 base and J by 9 bases, 8 bases remained unmatched. Germline V gives CDR1 WNHNN, CDR2 SYGVQD (reference sequence). The CDR3 coding sequence is TGCGCCAGCAGTGAGTACACAGGGGCAGAGAAAGCTTTCTTT. It specifies CASSEYTGAEKAFF.

This clone has a single count. This chain uses TRBV11-2 with TRBJ1-2, with a weak D call TRBD1 (5 bases). V lost 6 bases and J 0 bases, leaving 8 bases between the germline ends. CDR3 length equals 13 residues. CDR1 is SGHAT, CDR2 FQNNGV, per germline. CDR3 nucleotide sequence: TGTGCCAGCAGTTTGACAGCTAACTATGGCTACACCTTC. Its protein is CASSLTANYGYTF.

As to this clone: This CDR3 is also generated by other DNA sequences in the sample. The chain has TRBV30 and TRBJ2-7, with TRBD2 identical over 7 bases. In germline, CDR1 is GTSNPN, CDR2 SVGIG (reference sequence). The CDR3 extends over 14 amino acids. V lost 0 bases to trimming and J lost 4 bases; unmatched junction nucleotides: 6. The CDR3 loop is CAWSVGGSGYEQYF. CDR3 coding DNA: TGTGCCTGGAGTGTCGGCGGGAGTGGGTACGAGCAGTACTTC.

This clone appeared once. The chain joins TRBV10-2 to TRBJ2-2, with TRBD2 identical over 7 bases. This CDR3 has 12 amino acids. Looked up from germline, CDR1 is WSHSY and CDR2 is SAAADI. Here the CDR3 DNA reads TGCGCTACGATCGCGGGAGCCGGGGAGCTGTTTTTT. This gives the protein CATIAGAGELFF.

This clone occurred a few times. The genes are TRBV11-3 and TRBJ1-1, with 7 nucleotides matching TRBD1. CDR1 and CDR2 from the germline V gene are SGHNT and YENEEA. The CDR3 consists of 13 residues. V was clipped by 6 bases and J by 3 bases; unmatched bases: 4. This CDR3 is CASSRDRDTEAFF. CDR3 sequence (DNA): TGTGCCAGCAGTCGAGACAGGGACACTGAAGCTTTCTTT.

In nucleotides, the CDR3 is TGTGCCAGCAGTTTCATAAACAGAGCCTACACTGAAGCTTTCTTT. This sequence encodes CASSFINRAYTEAFF. The gene calls are TRBV28 and TRBJ1-1; no definite D call. The CDR3 runs to 15 residues. Trimming pared 3 bases from V and 3 bases from J, leaving 14 bases between. The germline gives CDR1 MDHEN, CDR2 SYDVKM.

V is TRBV28 and J is TRBJ2-3; 7 positions match TRBD2. The junction had 14 bases not matched to a gene; V was cut back by 5 bases and J by 3 bases. The CDR3 has 17 residues. CDR1 is MDHEN, CDR2 SYDVKM, per germline. The CDR3 here is CASSPPIPSSGTDTQYF. DNA of the CDR3: TGTGCCAGCAGTCCGCCTATCCCCTCTAGCGGTACAGATACGCAGTATTTT.

The CDR3 nucleotides are TGTGCCAGCAGCTGGGACAGGGAGGGTCTCTATGGCTACACCTTC. This translates into CASSWDREGLYGYTF. The J gene is TRBJ1-2, the V gene TRBV5-4; 9 bases match TRBD1. With 3 bases clipped from V and 4 bases from J, the junction kept 7 bases outside the gene matches. The CDR3 is made up of 15 amino acids. CDR1 is SGHNT, CDR2 YYREEE, per germline (reference sequence).

This clone turned up a few times. The chain employs TRBV5-1 and TRBJ2-7; 9 bases map to TRBD1. V was clipped by 0 bases and J by 7 bases; unmatched bases: 8. From germline, CDR1 is SGHRS and CDR2 YFSETQ. The CDR3 spans 15 residues. The CDR3 sequence is CASSLEGTGLREQYF. In DNA form, the CDR3 reads TGCGCCAGCAGCTTGGAGGGGACAGGGCTTAGAGAGCAGTACTTC.

As for this clone: This CDR3 is also generated by other DNA sequences in the sample. The J gene is TRBJ1-1, the V gene TRBV25-1; D is possibly TRBD1 (5 bases). Trimming cost V 1 base and J 2 bases, with 8 bases left between them. Germline values: CDR1 MGHDK, CDR2 SYGVNS. The CDR3 has 14 amino acids. The CDR3 sequence is CASSELQGNTEAFF. The CDR3 bases are TGTGCCAGCAGTGAATTGCAGGGAAACACTGAAGCTTTCTTT.

V gene TRBV9 combines with J gene TRBJ1-1; no firm D call. V was pared by 0 bases and J by 0 bases, with 9 bases between. Germline CDR1 SGDLS, CDR2 YYNGEE. The CDR3 is 15 amino acids. CDR3 coding DNA: TGTGCCAGCAGCGTAGGGGCAGACATGAACACTGAAGCTTTCTTT. It is translated as CASSVGADMNTEAFF.